Shown below are 5 T cell receptor beta chains from a single sample sequenced in a study of cytomegalovirus exposure and HLA in healthy donors. The PCR used 60 Vbeta and 13 Jbeta primers. Sequencing used immunoSEQ multiplex PCR; TCRdb keeps in-frame clones, though not all of them. The sample lists over 200,000 clones; about 80% were seen once. The source material was PBMCs. These receptors originate from an older woman in good health and CMV-seropositive.

This clone was seen just once. J is TRBJ1-2 and V is TRBV9; D is unclear. The CDR3 contains 14 residues. The V and J ends lost 5 bases and 3 bases respectively, with 14 bases between them. Germline CDR1 is SGDLS and CDR2 is YYNGEE. In nucleotides, the CDR3 is TGTGCCAGCAGTAGCGCCGGGCTCCACTATGGCTACACCTTC. Its protein is CASSSAGLHYGYTF.

Concerning this clone itself: Different DNA sequences within this sample yield the same CDR3. The rearrangement joins TRBV18 to TRBJ1-6; possibly TRBD1 for D (5 bases). Germline V CDR1 and CDR2: KGHSH, LQKENI. This CDR3 has 13 residues. Trimming removed 3 bases from V and 7 bases from J, with 7 bases in between. The CDR3: CASSPDRNSPLHF. As DNA, the CDR3 is TGTGCCAGCTCACCCGACAGAAATTCACCCCTCCACTTT.

V gene TRBV18 combines with J gene TRBJ2-7; 9 bases fit TRBD1. Germline CDR1 and CDR2: KGHSH and LQKENI. The CDR3 extends over 16 amino acids. Trimming took 4 bases from V and 0 from J; bases not matched to a gene: 7. The CDR3 bases are TGTGCCAGCTCACTCGGTTCGGGACAGGGCTCCTACGAGCAGTACTTC. This gives the protein CASSLGSGQGSYEQYF.

The chain has TRBV18 and TRBJ1-3, with 8 bases aligning to TRBD1. The V and J ends lost 6 bases and 0 bases, in that order; junction bases with no gene match: 10. Germline CDR1 and CDR2: KGHSH and LQKENI. There are 17 residues in the CDR3. The CDR3 region is CASSPIRQGSSGNTIYF. The CDR3 DNA sequence: TGTGCCAGCTCCCCTATACGACAGGGGAGCTCTGGAAACACCATATATTTT.

V is TRBV7-2 and J is TRBJ2-2; TRBD1 matches 7 bases. Trimming cost V 4 bases and J 4 bases; bases outside gene matches: 18. This CDR3 has 19 amino acids. CDR1 SGHTA and CDR2 FQGNSA come from the germline V gene. The CDR3, as DNA: TGTGCCAGCAGCTGGGACCCCGGGCTGACAGGGAAATTCACCGGGGAGCTGTTTTTT. Translation: CASSWDPGLTGKFTGELFF.